Presented here are 25 T cell receptor beta chains from one specimen sequenced in a study of Graves' ophthalmopathy and Graves' hyperthyroidism. RNA transcripts provided the template for amplifying TCR beta CDR3 regions. A first-round RT-PCR used HTBI primers, followed by a second-round multiplex PCR. Each CDR3 protein gets one entry after TCRdb re-called the multiplex PCR reads with MiXCR. This sample has 220,000 or so distinct CDR3 sequences, with 20% to 25% found just once. The sequencing input was peripheral blood. Receptor source: a woman between 50 and 59 years old with Graves' ophthalmopathy.

This clonotype was detected many times. The chain links TRBV20-1 to TRBJ2-7; D is ambiguous. CDR3 length: 14 amino acids. Trimming removed 1 base at V and 3 bases at J, with 13 bases between. The V gene's germline CDR1 is DFQATT and CDR2 SNEGSKA (reference sequence). CDR3 loop: CSARVKRTLYEQYF. CDR3 DNA sequence: TGCAGTGCTAGAGTAAAGCGCACCCTCTACGAGCAGTACTTC.

CDR3 loop: CASSPRGVASNEQYF. CDR3 coding DNA: TGTGCCAGCAGCCCCCGGGGGGTGGCGAGCAACGAGCAGTACTTC. This sequence joins TRBV5-6 and TRBJ2-7, with 7 nucleotides matching TRBD2. The CDR3 is 15 amino acids. CDR1 is SGHDT and CDR2 is YYEEEE in the germline V gene. V shed 4 bases and J 5 bases; nucleotides not matched to a gene: 12.

This clonotype was recorded at least ten times. V and J are TRBV11-2 and TRBJ2-2, with a possible D match to TRBD1 (6 bases). The CDR3 is made up of 14 amino acids. The V gene's germline CDR1 is SGHAT and CDR2 FQNNGV. V was clipped by 5 bases and J by 4 bases, with 11 bases between them. Written as DNA, the CDR3 is TGTGCCAGCAGCGGCCGGGACACCACCGGGGAGCTGTTTTTT. Protein sequence: CASSGRDTTGELFF.

This clonotype was seen more than once but under ten times. The CDR3 loop is CAWSAGQGATEAFF. For the CDR3, the DNA is TGTGCCTGGAGTGCTGGACAGGGGGCAACTGAAGCTTTCTTT. The chain carries TRBV30 and TRBJ1-1, with 11 bases identical to TRBD1. From germline, CDR1 is GTSNPN and CDR2 SVGIG (reference sequence). With V trimmed by 1 base and J by 5 bases, 3 bases remained unmatched. This CDR3 region has 14 residues.

The V call is TRBV19, the J call TRBJ2-5; possible D gene TRBD2, 6 bases. V dropped 4 bases and J dropped 5 bases, with 11 bases sitting between them. The CDR3 is made up of 13 amino acids. Germline loops: CDR1 LNHDA, CDR2 SQIVND (reference sequence). This CDR3 reads CASSTSGPETQYF. The CDR3 nucleotides are TGTGCCAGTAGTACGAGCGGGCCGGAGACCCAGTACTTC.

This clonotype has ten or more counts. J is TRBJ2-2 and V is TRBV6-2 or TRBV6-3; no definite D call. Germline V gene data show CDR1 as MNHEY and CDR2 as SVGEGT. V lost 4 bases to trimming and J lost 1 base, with 13 bases between them. The CDR3 has 16 residues. The CDR3 is CASSSPELLNTGELFF. DNA for the CDR3: TGTGCCAGCAGTTCACCGGAACTATTGAACACCGGGGAGCTGTTTTTT.

This clonotype was found many times. The chain employs TRBV29-1 and TRBJ1-1; possibly TRBD1 for D (5 bases). CDR3 size: 14 residues. V shed 7 bases and J shed 5 bases, with 20 bases lying between them. CDR1 and CDR2 (germline): SQVTM, ANQGSEA. This CDR3 reads CSAVVKKGVTEAFF. The DNA for the CDR3 is TGCAGCGCTGTAGTCAAAAAAGGGGTAACTGAAGCTTTCTTT.

This rearrangement joins TRBV30 to TRBJ2-7, with D perhaps given as TRBD1 or TRBD2 (6 bases each). CDR1 and CDR2 from the germline V gene are GTSNPN and SVGIG (reference sequence). CDR3 length equals 13 residues. V was pared by 2 bases and J by 0 bases, with 8 bases between. Here the CDR3 DNA reads TGTGCCTGGAGTAGGGGGGTCTCCTACGAGCAGTACTTC. Translation: CAWSRGVSYEQYF.

This clonotype appeared many times. The chain employs TRBV6-5 and TRBJ1-6; 8 nucleotides agree with TRBD1. The CDR3 length is 16 residues. The germline V gene has CDR1 MNHEY and CDR2 SVGAGI. Trimming took 6 bases from V and 7 from J; bases not matched to a gene: 11. The CDR3 spells CASSPLGGTGNSPLHF. In DNA form, the CDR3 reads TGTGCCAGCAGCCCCCTCGGGGGGACAGGCAATTCACCCCTCCACTTT.

Ten or more counts support this clonotype. One end of the junction is discordant with germline, which a read error may explain. The chain recombines TRBV7-7 with TRBJ2-5; no reliable D call. Per germline, CDR1 SSHAT and CDR2 FNYEAQ (reference sequence). This CDR3 is built from 15 residues. CDR3 nucleotides: TGTGCTAGCAGCGCACAACTCGGAATTGAAGAGACCCAGTACTTC. Its protein is CASSAQLGIEETQYF.

This clonotype was recorded many times. The rearrangement joins TRBV5-5 to TRBJ1-2; maybe TRBD1 (6 bases). V lost 3 bases, J lost 5 bases, and 14 bases lay in between. Germline V gene data show CDR1 as SGHKS and CDR2 as YYEKEE (reference sequence). This CDR3 has 14 residues. CDR3 residues: CASSSPRDTYGYTF. The CDR3, as DNA: TGTGCCAGCAGCTCCCCCCGGGACACATATGGCTACACCTTC.

For this clonotype: A clone one base away is much larger, so this may be a read error. The chain employs TRBV20-1 and TRBJ1-2; D not resolved. With 8 bases removed from V and 0 bases from J, the gap between germline ends came to 10 bases. The CDR3 has 12 residues. Germline lookup yields CDR1 DFQATT and CDR2 SNEGSKA (reference sequence). CDR3 sequence reads: CSPEKANYGYTF. The CDR3, as DNA: TGCAGTCCGGAAAAGGCTAACTATGGCTACACCTTC.

The genes are TRBV11-2 and TRBJ2-2, with 7 bases aligning to TRBD2. The CDR3 sequence is 15 residues long. Unmatched junction bases numbered 3, after V lost 5 bases and J lost 0 bases. Per the germline V gene, CDR1 is SGHAT and CDR2 is FQNNGV. As DNA, the CDR3 is TGTGCCAGCAGCCCGGCGGGGGCGAACACCGGGGAGCTGTTTTTT. This sequence encodes CASSPAGANTGELFF. The full variable domain, in which reference TRBV11-2 and TRBJ2-2 provide the parts outside the CDR3, is EAGVAQSPRYKIIEKRQSVAFWCNPISGHATLYWYQQILGQGPKLLIQFQNNGVVDDSQLPKDRFSAERLKGVDSTLKIQPAKLEDSAVYLCASSPAGANTGELFFGEGSRLTVL.

This clonotype was counted a single time. The chain uses TRBV6-2 or TRBV6-3 and TRBJ1-5, with 12 bases matching TRBD1. V shed 6 bases, J shed 3 bases, and the junction held 12 bases outside the gene matches. The CDR3 spans 18 residues. CDR1 and CDR2 (germline): MNHEY, SVGEGT. The CDR3 DNA follows: TGTGCCAGCAGACCCGGGACAGGGGGCTCAAAGTACAATCAGCCCCAGCATTTT. This sequence encodes CASRPGTGGSKYNQPQHF.

This clonotype was detected many times. The chain has TRBV19 and TRBJ2-7; D is perhaps TRBD2 (6 bases). Germline CDR1 reads LNHDA; CDR2 reads SQIVND (reference sequence). V lost 9 bases, J lost 4 bases, and 25 bases lay in between. The CDR3 is 16 amino acids. This chain's CDR3 is CASSPGLVLAGYEQYF. The CDR3 nucleotides read TGTGCCAGCTCTCCAGGGTTGGTACTAGCCGGATACGAGCAGTACTTC.

This clonotype showed up many times. This chain uses TRBV4-2 with TRBJ1-5; D is uncertain. V lost 3 bases to trimming and J lost 1 base, with 10 bases between them. The V gene's germline CDR1 is LGHNA and CDR2 YNFKEQ. The CDR3 totals 15 residues. CDR3 bases: TGTGCCAGCAGCCAGGGTACGAACAGCAATCAGCCCCAGCATTTT. Translating gives CASSQGTNSNQPQHF.

This clonotype was counted many times. The rearrangement uses TRBV6-1 and TRBJ1-5; 10 positions match TRBD1. V trimming: 6 bases; J trimming: 6 bases; junction bases outside the gene matches: 8. Germline values: CDR1 MNHNS, CDR2 SASEGT. The CDR3 has 15 residues. Here the CDR3 DNA reads TGTGCCAGCAGCGACCCGGGACAGGGGAGTCAGCCCCAGCATTTT. Translation gives CASSDPGQGSQPQHF.

This chain connects TRBV5-1 to TRBJ1-1, with 7 bases aligning to TRBD1. CDR1 is SGHRS, CDR2 YFSETQ, per germline. Losses at the gene ends were 4 bases for V and 0 bases for J; bases not matched to a gene: 12. This CDR3 contains 17 residues. In nucleotides, the CDR3 is TGCGCCAGCAGCCCCCCTCGACAGGGAGGGATGAACACTGAAGCTTTCTTT. It translates to CASSPPRQGGMNTEAFF. Filled out from reference TRBV5-1 and TRBJ1-1, the complete variable domain reads KAGVTQTPRYLIKTRGQQVTLSCSPISGHRSVSWYQQTPGQGLQFLFEYFSETQRNKGNFPGRFSGRQFSNSRSEMNVSTLELGDSALYLCASSPPRQGGMNTEAFFGQGTRLTVV.

The genes are TRBV19 and TRBJ1-6; D gene uncertain. Germline V lookup: CDR1 LNHDA, CDR2 SQIVND (reference sequence). V dropped 0 bases and J dropped 7 bases, with 10 bases sitting between them. The CDR3 has 15 residues. The CDR3 spells CASSIESSRNSPLHF. The CDR3 region has the DNA TGTGCCAGTAGTATAGAGAGTTCTCGGAATTCACCCCTCCACTTT.

This clonotype was observed at least ten times. This rearrangement joins TRBV6-1 to TRBJ1-1; D unclear. Trimming took 2 bases from V and 0 from J, leaving 4 bases between them. Germline loops: CDR1 MNHNS, CDR2 SASEGT. The length of the CDR3 is 13 residues. CDR3 loop: CASSEQLNTEAFF. The CDR3, as DNA: TGTGCCAGCAGTGAACAGTTGAACACTGAAGCTTTCTTT.

V and J are TRBV18 and TRBJ2-1; 10 bases map to TRBD1. V dropped 5 bases and J dropped 2; count of bases not matched to a gene: 18. Germline V lookup: CDR1 KGHSH, CDR2 LQKENI. CDR3 length: 20 residues. This CDR3 is CASSLRQGAHWLDAYNEQFF. In DNA form, the CDR3 reads TGTGCCAGCTCATTACGACAGGGGGCTCACTGGCTAGACGCCTACAATGAGCAGTTCTTC.

This sequence joins TRBV28 and TRBJ2-7; D may be TRBD1 (6 bases). The CDR3 is made up of 14 amino acids. V shed 8 bases and J shed 2 bases, with 16 bases lying between them. Germline CDR1 is MDHEN and CDR2 is SYDVKM. The CDR3 DNA reads as TGTGCCAGCGGGAAAGACAGGTTAGCCTACGAGCAGTACTTC. Residues: CASGKDRLAYEQYF.

This clonotype was recorded at least ten times. The V and J genes are TRBV12-3 or TRBV12-4 and TRBJ1-5; TRBD1 matches 9 bases. The V gene end was trimmed by 5 bases and the J gene end by 6 bases; junction bases not matched to a gene: 5. The CDR3 runs to 14 residues. CDR3 sequence (DNA): TGTGCCAGCAGTACAGGGGGCGGAGGTCAGCCCCAGCATTTT. Residues: CASSTGGGGQPQHF.

This clonotype was counted at least ten times. This chain links TRBV11-3 with TRBJ1-1; 10 bases are a match to TRBD1. V shed 0 bases and J 2 bases; nucleotides not matched to a gene: 3. CDR3 length: 16 amino acids. The germline gives CDR1 SGHNT, CDR2 YENEEA. The DNA of the CDR3 is TGTGCCAGCAGCTTAGAGGGACAGGGGTTCAACACTGAAGCTTTCTTT. Protein: CASSLEGQGFNTEAFF.

In its sample, this clonotype was seen a few times. The chain is built from TRBV28 and TRBJ2-2, with D tentatively TRBD1 (5 bases). CDR3 length equals 15 residues. V lost 7 bases and J lost 6, with 18 bases in between. Germline assignment: CDR1 MDHEN and CDR2 SYDVKM. The CDR3 coding sequence is TGTGCCAGCACCCCTCAGGGTCTTTTCTCCGGGGAGCTGTTTTTT. Protein sequence: CASTPQGLFSGELFF.